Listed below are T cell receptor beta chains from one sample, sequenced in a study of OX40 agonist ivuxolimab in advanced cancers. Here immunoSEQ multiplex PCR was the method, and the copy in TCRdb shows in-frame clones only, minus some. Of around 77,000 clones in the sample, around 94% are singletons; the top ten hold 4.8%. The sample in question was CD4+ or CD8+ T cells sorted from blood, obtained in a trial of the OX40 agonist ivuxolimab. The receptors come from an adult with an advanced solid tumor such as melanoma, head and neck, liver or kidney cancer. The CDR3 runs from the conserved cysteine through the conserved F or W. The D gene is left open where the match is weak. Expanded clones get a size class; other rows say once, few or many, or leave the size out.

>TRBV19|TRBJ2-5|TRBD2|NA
TGTGCCAGTAGTGGGTTGGGCCTAGCGGTCTACTTC
CASSGLGLAVYF
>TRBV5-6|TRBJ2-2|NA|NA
TGTGCCAGCAGTTCCAACACCGGGGAGCTGTTTTTT
CASSSNTGELFF
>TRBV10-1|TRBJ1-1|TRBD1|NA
TGCGCCAGCCAGTTACACAGGGGGCGAGATACTGAAGCTTTCTTT
CASQLHRGRDTEAFF
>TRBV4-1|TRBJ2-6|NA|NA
TGCGCCAGCAGCTCAGCCTCTGGGGCCAACGTCCTGACTTTC
CASSSASGANVLTF
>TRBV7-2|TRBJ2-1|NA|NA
TGTGCCAGCAGCTTGATGGATGAGCAGTTCTTC
CASSLMDEQFF
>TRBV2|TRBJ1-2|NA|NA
TGTGCCAGCAGGACAATAGGCTACACCTTC
CASRTIGYTF
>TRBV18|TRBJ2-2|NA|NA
TGTGCCAGCTCACCACGGGGGACACCCACCGGGGAGCTGTTTTTT
CASSPRGTPTGELFF
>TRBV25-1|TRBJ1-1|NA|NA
TGTGCCAGCAGTGAGCACAAGAACACTGAAGCTTTCTTT
CASSEHKNTEAFF
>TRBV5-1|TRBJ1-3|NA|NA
TGCGCCAGCAGCTTGGAAACAGCCATCTCTGGAAACACCATATATTTT
CASSLETAISGNTIYF
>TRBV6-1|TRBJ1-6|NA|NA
TGTGCCTCGATACCGGGCACTTTATTTAATTCACCCCTCCACTTT
CASIPGTLFNSPLHF
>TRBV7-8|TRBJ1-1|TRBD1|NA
TGTGCCAGCAGCTTAGATCGGGACAGGGGGCTGAACACTGAAGCTTTCTTT
CASSLDRDRGLNTEAFF
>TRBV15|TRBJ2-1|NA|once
TGTGCCACCAGCATTTGGCAGGGGACGCTTGGGGGGCAGTTCTTC
CATSIWQGTLGGQFF
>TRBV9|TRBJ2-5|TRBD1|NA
TGTGCCAGCAGCATAGGGACAGGGGTGGCAGGAGAGACCCAGTACTTC
CASSIGTGVAGETQYF
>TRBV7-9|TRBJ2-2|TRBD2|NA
TGTGCCAGCAGCTTACTAGCGGCGAACACCGGGGAGCTGTTTTTT
CASSLLAANTGELFF
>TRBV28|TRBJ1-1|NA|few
TGTGCCAGCAGTTCCCGGGTGAACACTGAAGCTTTCTTT
CASSSRVNTEAFF
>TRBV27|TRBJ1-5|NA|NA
TGTGCCAGCGGATACACTAGCAATCAGCCCCAGCATTTT
CASGYTSNQPQHF
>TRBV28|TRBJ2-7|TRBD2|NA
TGTGCCAGCAGCAGAACCGGGACTAGGCCCTACGAGCAGTACTTC
CASSRTGTRPYEQYF
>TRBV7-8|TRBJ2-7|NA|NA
TGTGCCAGCAGCTTACTGTTAGGGCGGAGCTCCTACGAGCAGTACTTC
CASSLLLGRSSYEQYF
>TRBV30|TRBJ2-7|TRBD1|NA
TGTGCCTGGCAACAGGGGGTAATTTACGAGCAGTACTTC
CAWQQGVIYEQYF
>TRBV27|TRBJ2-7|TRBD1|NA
TGTGCCAGCAATCCGACAGGGCGCCACTCCTACGAGCAGTACTTC
CASNPTGRHSYEQYF
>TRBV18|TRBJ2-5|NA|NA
TGTGCCAGCTCACATATCCAAGAGACCCAGTACTTC
CASSHIQETQYF
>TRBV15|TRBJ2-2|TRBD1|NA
TGTGCCACCAGCAGAGATAACCAGGGGGCGAACACCGGGGAGCTGTTTTTT
CATSRDNQGANTGELFF
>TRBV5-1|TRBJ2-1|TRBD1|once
TGCGCCAGCAGCAGATACCGGGACAGGGGGAACAATGAGCAGTTCTTC
CASSRYRDRGNNEQFF
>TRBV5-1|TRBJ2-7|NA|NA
TGCGCCAGCAGCTTGGGGCGGTACGAGCAGTACTTC
CASSLGRYEQYF
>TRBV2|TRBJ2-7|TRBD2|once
TGTGCCAGCAGCGTTGCGGGAGGTAGGACCTACGAGCAGTACTTC
CASSVAGGRTYEQYF
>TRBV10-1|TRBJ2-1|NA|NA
TGCGCCAGCAGTGATCCCCAGGGCAGAAACAATGAGCAGTTCTTC
CASSDPQGRNNEQFF
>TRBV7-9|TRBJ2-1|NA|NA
TGTGCCAGCAGCACTATGGGCGGGGCCCACAATGAGCAGTTCTTC
CASSTMGGAHNEQFF
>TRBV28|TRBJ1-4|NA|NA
TGTGCCAGCAGTTTAGGGGGTGCAACTAATGAAAAACTGTTTTTT
CASSLGGATNEKLFF
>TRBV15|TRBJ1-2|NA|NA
TGTGCCACCAGTACCGGGGATGGGGGAATACATGGCTACACCTTC
CATSTGDGGIHGYTF
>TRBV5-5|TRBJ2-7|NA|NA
TGTGCCAGCAGCTTAGTTTCGGACAGCGCCTTCGAGCAGTACTTC
CASSLVSDSAFEQYF
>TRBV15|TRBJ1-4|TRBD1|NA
TGTGCCACCAGCAGAGATTCCAGGACAGGAGAGGAAAAACTGTTTTTT
CATSRDSRTGEEKLFF
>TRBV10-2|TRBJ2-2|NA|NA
TGCGCCAGCAAGCCAGGGTTAGCCGGGGAGCTGTTTTTT
CASKPGLAGELFF
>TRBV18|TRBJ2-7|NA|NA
TGTGCCAGCTCACCACTAGCACCCTCCTACGAGCAGTACTTC
CASSPLAPSYEQYF
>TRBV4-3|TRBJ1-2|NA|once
TGCGCCAGCAGCCAAGAGAGAAAAGCAAGTGGCTACACCTTC
CASSQERKASGYTF
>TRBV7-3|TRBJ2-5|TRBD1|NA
TGTGCCAGCAGCCCGGGACAGGGGTTGGTAGTCCAAGAGACCCAGTACTTC
CASSPGQGLVVQETQYF
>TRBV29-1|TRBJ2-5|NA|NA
TGCAGCGCAACGGAACCCAAAGAGACCCAGTACTTC
CSATEPKETQYF
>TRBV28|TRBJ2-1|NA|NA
TGTGCCAGCAGTTCCTCGGTAGGAGCTCAGTTCTTC
CASSSSVGAQFF
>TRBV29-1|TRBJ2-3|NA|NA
TGCAGCGTTGAAGGGGAATTAGGACGCACAGATACGCAGTATTTT
CSVEGELGRTDTQYF
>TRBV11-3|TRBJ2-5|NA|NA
TGTGCCAGCAGCTTAGATCGAGAGACCCAGTACTTC
CASSLDRETQYF
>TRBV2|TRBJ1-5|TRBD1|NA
TGTGCCAGCAGTCGGGGACAGGGCTACAATCAGCCCCAGCATTTT
CASSRGQGYNQPQHF
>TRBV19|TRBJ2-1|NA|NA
TGTGCCAGTACTGCAGCCACCTACAATGAGCAGTTCTTC
CASTAATYNEQFF
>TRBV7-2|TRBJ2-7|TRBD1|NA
TGTGCCAGCAGCCTTAGGGTCACCGGGACAGGGGGCGGCGAGCAGTACTTC
CASSLRVTGTGGGEQYF
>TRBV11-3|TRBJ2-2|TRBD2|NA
TGTGCCAGCAGCGGGGCGGGAGGGAACACCGGGGAGCTGTTTTTT
CASSGAGGNTGELFF